This T cell receptor (beta chain) was sequenced during a study of chemoradiotherapy in HPV16-positive cancers. In germline, CDR1 is LNHDA, CDR2 SQIVND (reference sequence). The CDR3 runs to 14 residues. Trimming stripped 5 bases from V and 1 base from J, with 9 bases between. Overall study results and limits: During treatment, candidate HPV-specific clones and E7-related motifs expanded in tumor. For HPV16-positive patients, expanding HPV-responsive T cells associated with longer recurrence-free survival.

This table comes from immunoSEQ multiplex PCR, and its TCRdb copy is limited to in-frame clones, with some not included. Of some 70,000 clones in the sample, almost 90% were seen once. About this clone itself: Its cognate antigen is unknown.

The chain uses TRBV19 and TRBJ1-3, with a weak D call TRBD1 (6 bases). Here the sequenced sample was blood, taken from a patient who underwent chemoradiotherapy. The receptor's source is a human donor with HPV-associated anogenital cancer. The DNA for the CDR3 is TGTGCCAGTAGTGTGACAGGTTCTGGAAACACCATATATTTT. This codes for CASSVTGSGNTIYF.